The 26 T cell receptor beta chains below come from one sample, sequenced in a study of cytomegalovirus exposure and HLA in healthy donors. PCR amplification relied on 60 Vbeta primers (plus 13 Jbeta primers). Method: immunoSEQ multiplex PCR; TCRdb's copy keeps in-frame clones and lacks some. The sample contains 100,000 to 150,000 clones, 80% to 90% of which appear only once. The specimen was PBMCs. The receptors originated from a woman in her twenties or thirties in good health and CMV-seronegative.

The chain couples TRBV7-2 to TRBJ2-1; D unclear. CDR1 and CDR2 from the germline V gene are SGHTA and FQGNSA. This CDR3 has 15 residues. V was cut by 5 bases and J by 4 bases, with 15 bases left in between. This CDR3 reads CASSADSNRYNEQFF. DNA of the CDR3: TGTGCCAGCAGCGCCGACTCCAATAGGTACAATGAGCAGTTCTTC.

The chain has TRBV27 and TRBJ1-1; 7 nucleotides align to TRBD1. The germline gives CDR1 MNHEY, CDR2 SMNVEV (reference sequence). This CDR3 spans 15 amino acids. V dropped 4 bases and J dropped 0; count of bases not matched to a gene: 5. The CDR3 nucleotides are TGTGCCAGCAGTTACCCAGGACAGGTGAACACTGAAGCTTTCTTT. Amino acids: CASSYPGQVNTEAFF.

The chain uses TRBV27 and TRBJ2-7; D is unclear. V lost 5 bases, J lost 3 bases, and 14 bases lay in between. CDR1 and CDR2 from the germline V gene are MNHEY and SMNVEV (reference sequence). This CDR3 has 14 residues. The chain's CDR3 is CASSLGPYNYEQYF. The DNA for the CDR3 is TGTGCCAGCAGTCTTGGGCCTTACAACTACGAGCAGTACTTC.

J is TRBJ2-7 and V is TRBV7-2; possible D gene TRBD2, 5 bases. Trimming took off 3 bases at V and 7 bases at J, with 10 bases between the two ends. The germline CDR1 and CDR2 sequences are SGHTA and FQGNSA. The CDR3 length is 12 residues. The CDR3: CASSFLTGEQYF. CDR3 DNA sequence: TGTGCCAGCAGCTTCCTTACGGGGGAGCAGTACTTC.

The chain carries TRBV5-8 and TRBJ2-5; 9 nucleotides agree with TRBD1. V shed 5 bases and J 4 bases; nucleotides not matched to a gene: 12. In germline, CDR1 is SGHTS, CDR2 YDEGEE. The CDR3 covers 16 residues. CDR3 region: CASRSGTGSIRETQYF. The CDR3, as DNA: TGTGCCAGCAGGTCCGGGACAGGGTCGATTCGAGAGACCCAGTACTTC.

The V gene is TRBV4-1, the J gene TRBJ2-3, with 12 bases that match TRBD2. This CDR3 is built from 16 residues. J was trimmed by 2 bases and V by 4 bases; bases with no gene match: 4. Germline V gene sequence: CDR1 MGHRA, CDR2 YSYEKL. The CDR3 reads CASSRTSGRNTDTQYF. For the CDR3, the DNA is TGCGCCAGCAGCCGCACTAGCGGGAGGAACACAGATACGCAGTATTTT.

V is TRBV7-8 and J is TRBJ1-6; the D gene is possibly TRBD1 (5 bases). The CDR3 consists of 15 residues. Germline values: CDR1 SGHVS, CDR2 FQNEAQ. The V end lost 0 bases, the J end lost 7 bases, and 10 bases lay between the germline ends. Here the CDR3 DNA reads TGTGCCAGCAGCTTAGCGGCAAAGGGGAATTCACCCCTCCACTTT. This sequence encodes CASSLAAKGNSPLHF. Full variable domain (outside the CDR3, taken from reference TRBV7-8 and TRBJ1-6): GAGVSQSPRYKVAKRGQDVALRCDPISGHVSLFWYQQALGQGPEFLTYFQNEAQLDKSGLPSDRFFAERPEGSVSTLKIQRTQQEDSAVYLCASSLAAKGNSPLHFGNGTRLTVT.

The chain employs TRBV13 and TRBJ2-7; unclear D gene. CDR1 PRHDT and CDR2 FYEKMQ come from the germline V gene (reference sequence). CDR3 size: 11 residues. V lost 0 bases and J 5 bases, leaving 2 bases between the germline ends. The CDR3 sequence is CASSLGDEQYF. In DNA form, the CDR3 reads TGTGCCAGCAGCTTAGGCGACGAGCAGTACTTC.

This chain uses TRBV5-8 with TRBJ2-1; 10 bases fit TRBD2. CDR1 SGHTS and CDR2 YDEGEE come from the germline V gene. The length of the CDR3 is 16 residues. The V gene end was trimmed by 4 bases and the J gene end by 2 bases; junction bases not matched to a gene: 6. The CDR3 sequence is CASSINSGRTYNEQFF. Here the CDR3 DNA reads TGTGCCAGCAGCATAAATAGCGGGAGGACCTACAATGAGCAGTTCTTC.

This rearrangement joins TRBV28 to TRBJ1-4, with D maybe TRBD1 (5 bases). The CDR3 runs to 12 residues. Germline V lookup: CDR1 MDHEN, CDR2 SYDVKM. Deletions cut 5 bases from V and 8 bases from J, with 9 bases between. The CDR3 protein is CASSAGNEKLFF. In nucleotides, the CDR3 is TGTGCCAGCAGTGCAGGGAACGAAAAACTGTTTTTT. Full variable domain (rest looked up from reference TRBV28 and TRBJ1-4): DVKVTQSSRYLVKRTGEKVFLECVQDMDHENMFWYRQDPGLGLRLIYFSYDVKMKEKGDIPEGYSVSREKKERFSLILESASTNQTSMYLCASSAGNEKLFFGSGTQLSVL.

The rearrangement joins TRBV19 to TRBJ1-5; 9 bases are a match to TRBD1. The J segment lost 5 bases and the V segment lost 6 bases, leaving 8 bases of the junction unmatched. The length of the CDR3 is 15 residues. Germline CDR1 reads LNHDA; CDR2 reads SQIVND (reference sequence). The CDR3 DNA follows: TGTGCCAGTAGCCCCGGGACAGGGTGGCATCAGCCCCAGCATTTT. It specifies CASSPGTGWHQPQHF.

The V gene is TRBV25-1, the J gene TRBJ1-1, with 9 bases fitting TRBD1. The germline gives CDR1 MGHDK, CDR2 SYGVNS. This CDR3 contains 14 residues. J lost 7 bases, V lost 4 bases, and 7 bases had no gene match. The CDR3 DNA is TGTGCCAGCAGTGCCTTGGACAGGGGAGATGAAGCTTTCTTT. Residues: CASSALDRGDEAFF.

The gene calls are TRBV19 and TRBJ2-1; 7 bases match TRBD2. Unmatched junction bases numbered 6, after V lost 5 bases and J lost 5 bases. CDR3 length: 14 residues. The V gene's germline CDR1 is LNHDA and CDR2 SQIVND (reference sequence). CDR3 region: CASSGGGLHNEQFF. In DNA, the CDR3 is TGTGCCAGTAGTGGGGGAGGGCTCCACAATGAGCAGTTCTTC. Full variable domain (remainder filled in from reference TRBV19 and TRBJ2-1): DGGITQSPKYLFRKEGQNVTLSCEQNLNHDAMYWYRQDPGQGLRLIYYSQIVNDFQKGDIAEGYSVSREKKESFPLTVTSAQKNPTAFYLCASSGGGLHNEQFFGPGTRLTVL.

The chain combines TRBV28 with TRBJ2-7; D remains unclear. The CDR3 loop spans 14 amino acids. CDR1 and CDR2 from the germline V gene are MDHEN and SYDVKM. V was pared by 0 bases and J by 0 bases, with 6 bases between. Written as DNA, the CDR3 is TGTGCCAGCAGTTTATGGCTGAGCTCCTACGAGCAGTACTTC. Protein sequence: CASSLWLSSYEQYF.

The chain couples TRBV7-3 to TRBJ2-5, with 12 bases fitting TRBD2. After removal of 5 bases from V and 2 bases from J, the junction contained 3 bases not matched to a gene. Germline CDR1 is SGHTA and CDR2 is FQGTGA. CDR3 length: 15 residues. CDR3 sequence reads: CASSPGLAGQETQYF. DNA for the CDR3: TGTGCCAGCAGCCCCGGACTAGCGGGACAAGAGACCCAGTACTTC.

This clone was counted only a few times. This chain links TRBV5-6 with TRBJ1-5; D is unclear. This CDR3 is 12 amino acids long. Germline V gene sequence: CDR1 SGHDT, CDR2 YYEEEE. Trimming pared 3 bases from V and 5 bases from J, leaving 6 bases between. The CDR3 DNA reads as TGTGCCAGCAGCTACTTAGATCAGCCCCAGCATTTT. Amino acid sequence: CASSYLDQPQHF.

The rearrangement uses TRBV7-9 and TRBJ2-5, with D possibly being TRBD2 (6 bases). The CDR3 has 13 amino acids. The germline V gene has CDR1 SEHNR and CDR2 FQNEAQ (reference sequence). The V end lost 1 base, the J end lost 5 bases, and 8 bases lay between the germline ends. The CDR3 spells CASSLGGEETQYF. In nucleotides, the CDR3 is TGTGCCAGCAGCTTAGGGGGGGAGGAGACCCAGTACTTC. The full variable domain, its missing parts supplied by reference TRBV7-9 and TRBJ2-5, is DTGVSQNPRHKITKRGQNVTFRCDPISEHNRLYWYRQTLGQGPEFLTYFQNEAQLEKSRLLSDRFSAERPKGSFSTLEIQRTEQGDSAMYLCASSLGGEETQYFGPGTRLLVL.

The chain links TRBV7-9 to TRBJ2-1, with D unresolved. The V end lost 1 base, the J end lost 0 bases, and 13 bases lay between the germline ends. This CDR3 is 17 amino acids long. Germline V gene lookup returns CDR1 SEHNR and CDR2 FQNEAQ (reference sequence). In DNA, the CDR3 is TGTGCCAGCAGCTTAGAGATGGGTAGGAGCTCCTACAATGAGCAGTTCTTC. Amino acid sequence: CASSLEMGRSSYNEQFF.

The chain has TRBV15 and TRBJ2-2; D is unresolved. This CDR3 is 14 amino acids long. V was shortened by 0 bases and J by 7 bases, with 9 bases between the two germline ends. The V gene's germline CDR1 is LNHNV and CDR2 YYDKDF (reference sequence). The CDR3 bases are TGTGCCACCAGCAGAGATCGGAGACTCGGGGAGCTGTTTTTT. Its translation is CATSRDRRLGELFF. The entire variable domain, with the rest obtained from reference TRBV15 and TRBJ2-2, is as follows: DAMVIQNPRYQVTQFGKPVTLSCSQTLNHNVMYWYQQKSSQAPKLLFHYYDKDFNNEADTPDNFQSRRPNTSFCFLDIRSPGLGDTAMYLCATSRDRRLGELFFGEGSRLTVL.

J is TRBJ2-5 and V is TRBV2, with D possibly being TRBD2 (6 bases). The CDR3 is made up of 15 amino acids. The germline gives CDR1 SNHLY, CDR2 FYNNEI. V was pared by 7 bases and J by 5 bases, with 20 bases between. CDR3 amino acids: CASIGDSLQWETQYF. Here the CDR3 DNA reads TGTGCCAGCATCGGGGACTCCCTACAATGGGAGACCCAGTACTTC.

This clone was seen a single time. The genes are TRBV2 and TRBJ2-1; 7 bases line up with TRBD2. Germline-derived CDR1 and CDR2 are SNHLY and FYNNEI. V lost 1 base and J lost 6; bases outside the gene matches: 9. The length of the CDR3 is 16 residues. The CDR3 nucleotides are TGTGCCAGCAGTGAAGTCGGGGGGAAATCCATCAATGAGCAGTTCTTC. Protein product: CASSEVGGKSINEQFF.

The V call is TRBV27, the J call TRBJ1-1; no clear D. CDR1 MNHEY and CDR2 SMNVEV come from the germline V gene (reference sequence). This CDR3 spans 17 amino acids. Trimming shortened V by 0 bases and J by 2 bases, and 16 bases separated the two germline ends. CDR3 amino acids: CASSLSPRAGSNTEAFF. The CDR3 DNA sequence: TGTGCCAGCAGTTTATCCCCGAGGGCGGGTTCTAACACTGAAGCTTTCTTT.

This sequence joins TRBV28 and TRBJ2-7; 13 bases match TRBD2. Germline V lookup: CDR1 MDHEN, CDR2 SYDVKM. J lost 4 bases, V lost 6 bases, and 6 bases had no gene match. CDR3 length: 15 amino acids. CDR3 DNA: TGTGCCAGCAGATCGACTAGCGGGAGGCAGTACGAGCAGTACTTC. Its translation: CASRSTSGRQYEQYF.

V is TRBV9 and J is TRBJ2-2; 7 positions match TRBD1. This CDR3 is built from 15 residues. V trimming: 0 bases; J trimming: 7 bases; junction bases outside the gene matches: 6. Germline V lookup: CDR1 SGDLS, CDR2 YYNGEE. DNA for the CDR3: TGTGCCAGCAGCGTAGATTACAGGGGTTTCGGGGAGCTGTTTTTT. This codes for CASSVDYRGFGELFF.

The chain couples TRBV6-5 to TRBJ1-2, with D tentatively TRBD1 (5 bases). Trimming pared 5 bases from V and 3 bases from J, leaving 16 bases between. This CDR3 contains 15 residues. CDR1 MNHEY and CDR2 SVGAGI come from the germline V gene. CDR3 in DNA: TGTGCCAGCAGTGGGGGGGTCTCTCTTTACTATGGCTACACCTTC. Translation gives CASSGGVSLYYGYTF.

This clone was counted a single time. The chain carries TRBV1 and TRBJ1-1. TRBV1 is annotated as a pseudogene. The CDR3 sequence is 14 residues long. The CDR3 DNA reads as TGCACCAGACAAAGGCGGGGGGTAGACACTGAAGCTTTCTTT. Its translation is CTRQRRGVDTEAFF.